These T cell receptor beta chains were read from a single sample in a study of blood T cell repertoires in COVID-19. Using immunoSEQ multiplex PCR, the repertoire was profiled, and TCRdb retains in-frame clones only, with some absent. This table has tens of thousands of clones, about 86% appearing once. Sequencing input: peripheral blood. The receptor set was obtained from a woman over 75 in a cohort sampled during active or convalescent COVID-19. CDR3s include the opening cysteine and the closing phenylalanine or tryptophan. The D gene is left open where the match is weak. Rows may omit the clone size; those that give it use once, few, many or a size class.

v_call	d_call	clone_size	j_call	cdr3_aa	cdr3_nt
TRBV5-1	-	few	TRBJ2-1	CASSLQVERINNEQFF	TGCGCCAGCAGCTTGCAGGTGGAAAGGATAAACAATGAGCAGTTCTTC
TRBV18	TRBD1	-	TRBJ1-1	CASSRDRNTEAFF	TGTGCCAGCTCCCGGGACAGGAACACTGAAGCTTTCTTT
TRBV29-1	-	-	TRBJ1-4	CSANTGEKLFF	TGCAGCGCAAACACGGGTGAAAAACTGTTTTTT
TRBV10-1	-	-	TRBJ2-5	CASSAGAVETQYF	TGCGCCAGCAGTGCGGGAGCGGTCGAGACCCAGTACTTC
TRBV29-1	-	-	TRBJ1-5	CSVVAGGGNQPQHF	TGCAGCGTGGTGGCCGGGGGTGGCAATCAGCCCCAGCATTTT
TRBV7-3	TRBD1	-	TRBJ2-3	CASSLLSGQGGDTQYF	TGTGCCAGCAGCCTCTTAAGTGGACAGGGAGGAGATACGCAGTATTTT
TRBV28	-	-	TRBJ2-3	CASTLGQPGDTQYF	TGTGCCAGCACCCTTGGACAGCCCGGAGATACGCAGTATTTT
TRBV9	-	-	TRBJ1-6	CASSPPGSLNSPLHF	TGTGCCAGCAGCCCCCCAGGGTCGTTGAATTCACCCCTCCACTTT
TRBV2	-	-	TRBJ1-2	CASSEAKTGLNYGYTF	TGTGCCAGCAGTGAAGCGAAAACGGGACTGAACTATGGCTACACCTTC
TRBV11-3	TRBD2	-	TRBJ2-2	CASSLAGGPAGELFF	TGTGCCAGCAGCCTAGCGGGAGGGCCAGCCGGGGAGCTGTTTTTT
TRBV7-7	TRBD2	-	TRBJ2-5	CASSLGRGGETQYF	TGTGCTAGCAGCTTAGGGAGGGGAGGCGAGACCCAGTACTTC
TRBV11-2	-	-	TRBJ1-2	CASSSTLFYGYTF	TGTGCCAGCAGTTCCACTCTTTTCTATGGCTACACCTTC
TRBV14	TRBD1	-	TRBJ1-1	CASSPTGGFAAFF	TGTGCCAGCAGCCCGACAGGGGGCTTTGCAGCTTTCTTT
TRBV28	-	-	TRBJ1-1	CASTIGGYTEAFF	TGTGCCAGCACCATAGGAGGGTACACTGAAGCTTTCTTT
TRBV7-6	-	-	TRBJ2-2	CAPGPPSGELFF	TGTGCCCCTGGGCCGCCCTCCGGGGAGCTGTTTTTT
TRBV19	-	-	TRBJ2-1	CASKLGSSSYNEQFF	TGTGCCAGTAAGCTAGGGAGTAGCTCCTACAATGAGCAGTTCTTC
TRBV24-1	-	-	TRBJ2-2	CATSDPSGGGSTGELFF	TGTGCCACCAGTGATCCCTCGGGTGGTGGGAGCACCGGGGAGCTGTTTTTT
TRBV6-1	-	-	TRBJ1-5	CASSEYGEPQHF	TGTGCCAGCAGTGAATATGGAGAGCCCCAGCATTTT
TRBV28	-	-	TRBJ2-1	CASSLYYNEQFF	TGTGCCAGCAGTCTCTATTACAATGAGCAGTTCTTC
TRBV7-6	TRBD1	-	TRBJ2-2	CASTGAYTGELFF	TGTGCCTCGACAGGGGCTTACACCGGGGAGCTGTTTTTT
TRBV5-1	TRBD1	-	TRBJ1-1	CASSLLQGMNTEAFF	TGCGCCAGCAGCTTGTTACAGGGGATGAACACTGAAGCTTTCTTT
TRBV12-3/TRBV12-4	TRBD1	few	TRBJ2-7	CASSSSTGEQYF	TGTGCCAGCAGTTCCTCGACAGGGGAGCAGTACTTC
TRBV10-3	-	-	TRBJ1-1	CAISESVVRSSDREAFF	TGTGCCATCAGTGAGTCCGTTGTTCGTAGTTCAGACAGGGAAGCTTTCTTT
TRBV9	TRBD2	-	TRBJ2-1	CASSVDPSGRVSYNEQFF	TGTGCCAGCAGCGTAGATCCTAGCGGGAGGGTTTCCTACAATGAGCAGTTCTTC
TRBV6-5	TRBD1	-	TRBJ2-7	CASRFGQESSYEQYF	TGTGCCAGCAGATTTGGACAGGAGAGCTCCTACGAGCAGTACTTC
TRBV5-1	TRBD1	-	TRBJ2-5	CASSWTGFQETQYF	TGCGCCAGCAGCTGGACAGGTTTCCAAGAGACCCAGTACTTC
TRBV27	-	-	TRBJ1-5	CASRLLGNSNQPQHF	TGTGCCAGCAGGCTTCTAGGTAATAGCAATCAGCCCCAGCATTTT
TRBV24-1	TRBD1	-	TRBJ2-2	CATSEPGQGGPGELFF	TGTGCCACCAGTGAGCCGGGACAGGGTGGGCCCGGGGAGCTGTTTTTT
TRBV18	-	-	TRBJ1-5	CASSPGGDQPQHF	TGTGCCAGCTCACCAGGAGGGGATCAGCCCCAGCATTTT
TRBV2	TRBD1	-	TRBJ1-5	CASSEAGGLQPQHF	TGTGCCAGCAGTGAAGCAGGGGGCCTACAGCCCCAGCATTTT
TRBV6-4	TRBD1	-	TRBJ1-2	CASSGPGQRFYGYTF	TGTGCCAGCAGTGGCCCGGGACAGAGATTTTATGGCTACACCTTC
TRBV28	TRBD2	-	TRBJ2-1	CASSLLAGEGNEQFF	TGTGCCAGCAGTTTATTAGCGGGAGAAGGCAATGAGCAGTTCTTC
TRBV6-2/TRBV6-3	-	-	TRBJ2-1	CASSNTGQYYNEQFF	TGTGCCAGCAGTAACACAGGGCAATACTACAATGAGCAGTTCTTC
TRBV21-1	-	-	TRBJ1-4	CASLSRAATNEKLFF	TGTGCCAGCCTTTCGAGGGCTGCAACTAATGAAAAACTGTTTTTT
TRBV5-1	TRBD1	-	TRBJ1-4	CASSPGRTGGRVTNEKLFF	TGCGCCAGCAGCCCGGGCCGGACAGGGGGGCGCGTTACTAATGAAAAACTGTTTTTT
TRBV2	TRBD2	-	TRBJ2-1	CASHSGRPEPYNEQFF	TGTGCCAGCCATAGCGGGAGGCCCGAACCCTACAATGAGCAGTTCTTC
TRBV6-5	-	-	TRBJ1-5	CASSIDIGQPQHF	TGTGCCAGCAGCATCGATATTGGCCAGCCCCAGCATTTT
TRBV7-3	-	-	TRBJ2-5	CASSLRYPGTQYF	TGTGCCAGCAGCTTAAGGTACCCGGGGACCCAGTACTTC
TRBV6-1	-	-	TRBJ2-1	CASSDSGSSYNEQFF	TGTGCCAGCAGTGATAGCGGCAGCTCCTACAATGAGCAGTTCTTC
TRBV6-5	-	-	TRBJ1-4	CASSYGAPQNEKLFF	TGTGCCAGCAGTTACGGGGCCCCCCAGAACGAAAAACTGTTTTTT
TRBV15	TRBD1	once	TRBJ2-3	CATSRDRGTGNTDTQYF	TGTGCCACCAGCAGAGATCGGGGGACAGGGAACACAGATACGCAGTATTTT
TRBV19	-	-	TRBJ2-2	CASSTSLSGRSTGELFF	TGTGCCAGTAGTACCTCCCTTTCCGGGAGAAGCACCGGGGAGCTGTTTTTT
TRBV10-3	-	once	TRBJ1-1	CATSLKGVTEAFF	TGTGCCACCAGCCTTAAAGGGGTGACTGAAGCTTTCTTT
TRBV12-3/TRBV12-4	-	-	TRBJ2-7	CASSSGQNYEQYF	TGTGCCAGCAGTTCCGGACAGAATTACGAGCAGTACTTC
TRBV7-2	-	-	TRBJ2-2	CASSLAWQTGELFF	TGTGCCAGCAGCTTAGCCTGGCAGACCGGGGAGCTGTTTTTT
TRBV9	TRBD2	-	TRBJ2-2	CASSPTGAGGRTGELFF	TGTGCCAGCAGCCCCACGGGAGCGGGAGGGAGAACCGGGGAGCTGTTTTTT
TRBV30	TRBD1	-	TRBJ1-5	CAWSVLDRDQPQHF	TGTGCCTGGAGTGTACTGGACAGGGACCAGCCCCAGCATTTT
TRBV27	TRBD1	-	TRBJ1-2	CASSPVDRGYGYTF	TGTGCCAGCAGTCCCGTAGACAGGGGCTATGGCTACACCTTC
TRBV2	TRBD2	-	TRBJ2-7	CARGLAGGGEQYF	TGTGCCAGGGGACTAGCGGGAGGAGGGGAGCAGTACTTC
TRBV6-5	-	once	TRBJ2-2	CASRTGTKNTGELFF	TGTGCCAGCAGAACCGGGACAAAGAACACCGGGGAGCTGTTTTTT
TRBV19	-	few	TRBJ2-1	CASSGSGNEQFF	TGTGCCAGTAGTGGGAGTGGTAATGAGCAGTTCTTC
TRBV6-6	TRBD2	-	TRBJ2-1	CASSRVAGDYVYNEQFF	TGTGCCAGCAGTCGGGTGGCGGGAGATTACGTATACAATGAGCAGTTCTTC
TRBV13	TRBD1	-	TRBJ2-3	CASSLEGTEDSDTQYF	TGTGCCAGCAGCTTAGAGGGGACAGAAGATTCAGATACGCAGTATTTT